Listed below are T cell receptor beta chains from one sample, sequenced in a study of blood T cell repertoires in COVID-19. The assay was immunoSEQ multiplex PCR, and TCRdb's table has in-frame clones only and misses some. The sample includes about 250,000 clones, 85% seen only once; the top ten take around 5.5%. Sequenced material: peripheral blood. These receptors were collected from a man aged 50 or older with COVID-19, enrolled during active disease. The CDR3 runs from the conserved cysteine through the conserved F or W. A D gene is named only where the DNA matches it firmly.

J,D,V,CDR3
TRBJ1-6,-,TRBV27,CASTGTYGTIRSPLHF
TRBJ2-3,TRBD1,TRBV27,CASSPYRGRLDTQYF
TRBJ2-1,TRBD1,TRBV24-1,CATSGDSLGYNEQFF
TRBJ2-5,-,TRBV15,CATSRFNQGLADDQTQYF
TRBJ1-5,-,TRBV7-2,CASSHDRNQPQHF
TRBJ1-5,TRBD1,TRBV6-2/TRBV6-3,CASSRGQGGQPQHF
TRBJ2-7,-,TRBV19,CAKTGLFSYEQYF
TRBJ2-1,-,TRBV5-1,CASSRDRYNEQFF
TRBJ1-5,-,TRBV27,CASSLWGGSNQPQHF
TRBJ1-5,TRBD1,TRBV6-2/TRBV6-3,CASSYSGRDRFQPQHF
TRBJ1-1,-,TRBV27,CASSTTTGSLLLNTEAFF
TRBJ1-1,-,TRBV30,CAWSNGLNTEAFF
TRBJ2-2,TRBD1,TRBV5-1,CASSLEGTGRGTGELFF
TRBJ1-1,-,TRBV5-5,CASKMGSHEARTEAFF
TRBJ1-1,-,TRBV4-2,CASSQDPPGKNTEAFF
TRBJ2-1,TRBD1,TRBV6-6,CASRPGTGLYNEQFF
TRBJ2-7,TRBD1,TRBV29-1,CSVEDRDRTYEQYF
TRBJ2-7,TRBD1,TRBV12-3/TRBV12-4,CASSRDRSYEQYF
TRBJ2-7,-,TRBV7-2,CASSPGLDSHEQYF
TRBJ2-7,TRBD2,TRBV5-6,CASSLSRGGRRYEQYF
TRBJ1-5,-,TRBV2,CASSEQGSNQPQHF
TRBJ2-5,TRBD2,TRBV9,CASSVGVAGGRIERKTQYF
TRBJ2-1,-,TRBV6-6,CASSRSGGARLGLDEQFF
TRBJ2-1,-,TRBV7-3,CASSSAQGSEQFF
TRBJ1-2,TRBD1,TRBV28,CASSSPGQAYGYTF
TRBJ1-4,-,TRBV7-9,CASSLQVNEKLFF